This T cell receptor beta chain was recorded in a study of OX40 agonist ivuxolimab in advanced cancers. With respect to the entire study: Ivuxolimab was an agonistic, fully human IgG2 monoclonal antibody directed against OX40 (CD134), a costimulatory receptor. Intravenous ivuxolimab was administered to patients every 2 weeks at six dose levels: 0.01, 0.1, 0.3, 1.5, 3 and 10 mg/kg. Among the 52 dose-escalation patients, some 20 had hepatocellular carcinoma, roughly 15 melanoma, 9 renal cell carcinoma and 9 head and neck cancer. The dose-escalation cohort was 82.7% male with a mean age of around 64 years, ranging from roughly 20 to 80. Patients were allowed to have had prior anti-PD-1, anti-PD-L1 or anti-CTLA-4 therapy, and approximately 40% of the dose-escalation patients had been treated with checkpoint inhibitors. Three dose-escalation patients achieved partial responses, one with hepatocellular carcinoma and two with cutaneous melanoma. The point of sequencing TCRbeta in the periphery was to test whether ivuxolimab changed TCR sequence diversity and drove clonal T-cell expansion. The paper covers the monotherapy dose-escalation part of the phase I ivuxolimab trial, which included N ≈ 50 patients. The study at large found these results: Low levels of normalized T-cell clonal expansion were also seen in some patients who did not respond. The antigen specificity of the peripheral T cells that underwent clonal expansion was not determined. At doses from 0.1 to 3.0 mg/kg, clonal expansion was seen in both CD4+ and CD8+ blood T cells between baseline and week 6. After ivuxolimab, expanded clones were on average more numerous among CD8+ T cells than among CD4+ T cells. In the 0.1-3.0 mg/kg groups, partial responders had among the lowest normalized peripheral clonal expansion, particularly in CD8+ T cells.

In regard to this clone: Its antigen has not been determined. The record has no base qualities; no much larger clone is one base away.

Patients with a history of autoimmune disease or receiving systemic immunosuppression were excluded from the trial. Peripheral blood for TCR sequencing was collected from all dose cohorts at baseline, on cycle 4 day 1, and on cycle 7 day 1. Samples were obtained from an open-label, multicenter, first-in-human phase I dose-escalation trial of ivuxolimab. Adults with locally advanced or metastatic melanoma, renal cell carcinoma, hepatocellular carcinoma or head and neck squamous cell carcinoma were enrolled in the trial. Before TCR sequencing, CD4+ and CD8+ T cells were separately sorted from peripheral blood. Genomic DNA was extracted from sorted cells for sequencing of the TCRbeta CDR3 region. The immunoSEQ Assay was used to sequence the TCRbeta CDR3 regions. This is the immuneACCESS table as TCRdb keeps it, with only in-frame sequences that have V and J called. A part of the clones is gone; compared with another copy, unresolved V genes explain less than half, and the rest is unexplained. The sample table holds roughly 70,000 clones, of which about 82% were seen once. Of the sample, 6.9% falls within the top ten clones.

The CDR3, from cysteine to phenylalanine, totals 14 residues. CDR3 DNA only is kept here, 42 bases in frame from base 1. Looking up the germline V gene yields CDR1 SQVTM and CDR2 ANQGSEA. V ends up 4 bases short and J 1 base short, with an unmatched junction base count of 4. Here the chain combines TRBV29-1 and TRBJ2-7; TRBD1 agrees with 10 junctional bases. This receptor was taken from an adult with an advanced solid tumor such as melanoma, head and neck, liver or kidney cancer. Specimen: CD4+ or CD8+ T cells sorted from blood, collected in a trial of the OX40 agonist ivuxolimab. CDR3 region: CSVAPGQGSYEQYF. The sequenced DNA: TGCAGCGTTGCCCCGGGACAGGGGTCCTACGAGCAGTACTTC.